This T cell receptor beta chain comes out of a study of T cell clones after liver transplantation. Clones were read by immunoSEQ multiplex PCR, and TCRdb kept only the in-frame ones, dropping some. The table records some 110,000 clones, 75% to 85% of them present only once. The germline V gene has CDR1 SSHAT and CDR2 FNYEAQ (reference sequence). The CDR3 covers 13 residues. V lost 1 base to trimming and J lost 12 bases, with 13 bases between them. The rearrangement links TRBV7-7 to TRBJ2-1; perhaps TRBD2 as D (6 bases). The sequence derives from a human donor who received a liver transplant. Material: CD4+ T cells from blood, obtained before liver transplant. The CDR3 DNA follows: TGTGCCAGCAGCTTAGGGGTCGGGAGAGGGCAGTTCTTC. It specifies CASSLGVGRGQFF.